The rows below give T cell receptor beta chains drawn from one sample of a study of beta chain features in type 1 diabetes. Clones were sequenced by immunoSEQ multiplex PCR, and TCRdb holds only the in-frame ones, with some missing. The table has 35,000 to 50,000 clones, approximately 53% seen once. The specimen sequenced was stem cell memory CD4+ T cells from blood. The receptors stem from a young woman in good health. Each CDR3 is given with its conserved first and last residue. A D gene is named only where the DNA matches it firmly. A row's size may be missing; if present it is once, few, many or a size class.

D gene | J gene | clone size | V gene | CDR3 DNA | CDR3 protein
. | TRBJ1-5 | . | TRBV11-2 | TGTGCCAGCAGCTTAGGATGGGGGGGCCAGCCCCAGCATTTT | CASSLGWGGQPQHF
. | TRBJ2-7 | . | TRBV6-1 | TGTGCCAGCAGAGAAGCGGAGCCCTACGAGCAGTACTTC | CASREAEPYEQYF
. | TRBJ2-5 | few | TRBV7-8 | TGTGCCAGCAGCCTAGACAGGCAGCAGTACTTC | CASSLDRQQYF
. | TRBJ2-1 | . | TRBV7-2 | TGTGCCAGCAGCTCTAGCAGGAGCTCCTACAATGAGCAGTTCTTC | CASSSSRSSYNEQFF
. | TRBJ2-1 | . | TRBV7-2 | TGTGCCAGCAGCTTAGATCGGGGTAACAATGAGCAGTTCTTC | CASSLDRGNNEQFF
. | TRBJ2-7 | few | TRBV2 | TGTGCCAGCAGTGAGCGGAGGAGTAGCTCCTACGAGCAGTACTTC | CASSERRSSSYEQYF
. | TRBJ2-3 | . | TRBV7-3 | TGTGCCAGCAGCCTCGACATAGGCACAGATACGCAGTATTTT | CASSLDIGTDTQYF
TRBD1 | TRBJ2-1 | . | TRBV10-3 | TGTGCCATCAGTGTTGGGACAGGGGGCGATGAGCAGTTCTTC | CAISVGTGGDEQFF
. | TRBJ2-1 | few | TRBV11-2 | TGTGCCAGCACCATACTAGTCTCGAGCTCCTACAATGAGCAGTTCTTC | CASTILVSSSYNEQFF
. | TRBJ2-3 | . | TRBV4-1 | TGCGCCAGCAGCCAAGGGGGAGTCCGCACAGATACGCAGTATTTT | CASSQGGVRTDTQYF
. | TRBJ2-1 | . | TRBV28 | TGTGCCAGCAGTTTGGGCGGGACGTACAATGAGCAGTTCTTC | CASSLGGTYNEQFF
TRBD1 | TRBJ1-1 | . | TRBV6-5 | TGTGCCAGCAGTAATACAGGGGCACAGAACACTGAAGCTTTCTTT | CASSNTGAQNTEAFF
TRBD1 | TRBJ1-1 | . | TRBV19 | TGTGCCAGTAGCGGGACAGCAAACACTGAAGCTTTCTTT | CASSGTANTEAFF
TRBD2 | TRBJ2-7 | . | TRBV19 | TGTGCCAGTCGACAACGCGGGGGGGCCTACGAGCAGTACTTC | CASRQRGGAYEQYF
. | TRBJ1-3 | . | TRBV6-5 | TGTGCCAGCAGTTACGAGAGGAGCTCTGGAAACACCATATATTTT | CASSYERSSGNTIYF
. | TRBJ1-1 | few | TRBV7-9 | TGTGCCAGCAGCTTAGCCGGGGGAGGGAACACTGAAGCTTTCTTT | CASSLAGGGNTEAFF
TRBD2 | TRBJ2-7 | few | TRBV29-1 | TGCAGCGTGCAGACTAGCGGGAGTGAAGAGCAGTACTTC | CSVQTSGSEEQYF
TRBD1 | TRBJ2-4 | . | TRBV11-2 | TGTGCCAGCAGCTTAGTGTCTCCCCAGACAGGGCGGAACATTCAGTACTTC | CASSLVSPQTGRNIQYF
. | TRBJ2-7 | . | TRBV11-2 | TGTGCCAGCAGCTTAGAGCGGGGACGGAACTACGAGCAGTACTTC | CASSLERGRNYEQYF
TRBD1 | TRBJ1-5 | . | TRBV19 | TGTGCCAGTAGTATAGATGGGACAGGGGGGGTCGGCAATCAGCCCCAGCATTTT | CASSIDGTGGVGNQPQHF
. | TRBJ2-5 | few | TRBV18 | TGTGCCAGCTCCCCGGGGATAGGGGAGACCCAGTACTTC | CASSPGIGETQYF
. | TRBJ2-6 | . | TRBV2 | TGTGCCAGCAGGGCATTCTCTGGGGCCAACGTCCTGACTTTC | CASRAFSGANVLTF
. | TRBJ2-7 | . | TRBV18 | TGTGCCAGCTCACCACCGACGCCCGGTACAGGAGGAGGGTTCTACGAGCAGTACTTC | CASSPPTPGTGGGFYEQYF
TRBD1 | TRBJ1-5 | . | TRBV19 | TGTGCCAGTAGTGACAGGGTAGGTGATCAGCCCCAGCATTTT | CASSDRVGDQPQHF
TRBD2 | TRBJ2-5 | . | TRBV2 | TGTGCCAGCAGAAACCTACTAGCGGGAACCCTATACTTC | CASRNLLAGTLYF
. | TRBJ1-1 | few | TRBV28 | TGTGCCAGCAGTTTACGTCCTCGCGGGAACACTGAAGCTTTCTTT | CASSLRPRGNTEAFF
. | TRBJ2-1 | few | TRBV7-9 | TGTGCCAGCAGCCGAGGGGACACCTACAATGAGCAGTTCTTC | CASSRGDTYNEQFF
TRBD2 | TRBJ2-5 | . | TRBV6-5 | TGTGCCAGCAGATTAGCGGGAGGGCCGCGAGAGACCCAGTACTTC | CASRLAGGPRETQYF
TRBD2 | TRBJ2-1 | . | TRBV7-9 | TGTGCCAGCAACTACCTACTCCTAACTAGCGCGGAAGAGCAGTTCTTC | CASNYLLLTSAEEQFF
TRBD2 | TRBJ2-1 | . | TRBV5-1 | TGCGCCAGCAGCTTGGTACTAGCGGGAGCTGGTGAGCAGTTCTTC | CASSLVLAGAGEQFF
TRBD2 | TRBJ2-1 | few | TRBV4-2 | TGTGCCAGCAGCCAAGCGGTAGCGGGAGTTAATGAGCAGTTCTTC | CASSQAVAGVNEQFF
. | TRBJ1-5 | few | TRBV4-2 | TGTGCCAGCAGCCAAACCCACCAGGGGAACCAGCCCCAGCATTTT | CASSQTHQGNQPQHF
. | TRBJ2-3 | . | TRBV7-9 | TGTGCCAGCAGCCAAGCGGGTTCCACAGATACGCAGTATTTT | CASSQAGSTDTQYF
TRBD2 | TRBJ2-5 | . | TRBV6-1 | TGTGCCAGTCGACTAGCAGGGGAGACCCAGTACTTC | CASRLAGETQYF
TRBD1 | TRBJ2-1 | few | TRBV7-2 | TGTGCCAGCAGCTCCGCCGACTCCCCCAGGGGGCGGTCCTACAATGAGCAGTTCTTC | CASSSADSPRGRSYNEQFF
. | TRBJ2-2 | . | TRBV6-5 | TGTGCCAGCAGCCCCATCACCGGGGAGCTGTTTTTT | CASSPITGELFF
TRBD2 | TRBJ2-1 | . | TRBV4-1 | TGCGCCAGCACCACACGGTTGGATGGTGCTAGCGGGGAAAGCAATGAGCAGTTCTTC | CASTTRLDGASGESNEQFF
. | TRBJ2-7 | . | TRBV30 | TGTGCCTGGAGTGTAACAGTCCCGTACGAGCAGTACTTC | CAWSVTVPYEQYF
. | TRBJ2-3 | . | TRBV5-6 | TGTGCCAGCAGCTTGCCCCGGACACGAGACACAGATACGCAGTATTTT | CASSLPRTRDTDTQYF
. | TRBJ2-7 | . | TRBV19 | TGTGCCAGTAGTATCCCACCCGGGGGCGAGCAGTACTTC | CASSIPPGGEQYF
. | TRBJ1-1 | . | TRBV7-9 | TGTGCCAGCAGCTTAGGACAGGAGAACACTGAAGCTTTCTTT | CASSLGQENTEAFF
TRBD2 | TRBJ2-1 | few | TRBV28 | TGTGCCAGTAGCGGGAGGGCCAGTAATGAGCAGTTCTTC | CASSGRASNEQFF
. | TRBJ2-2 | . | TRBV6-1 | TGTGCCAGCAGTGAACGGACAGAAAACACCGGGGAGCTGTTTTTT | CASSERTENTGELFF
. | TRBJ2-2 | . | TRBV6-5 | TGTGCCAGCAGTTACGCGGCGGCCAACACCGGGGAGCTGTTTTTT | CASSYAAANTGELFF
TRBD2 | TRBJ2-1 | . | TRBV9 | TGTGCCAGCAGCGTACGGGGGGGAGATTGGAATGAGCAGTTCTTC | CASSVRGGDWNEQFF
TRBD2 | TRBJ2-5 | . | TRBV5-4 | TGTGCCAGCAGCCTGGACAGCGGGAGGGAGACCCAGTACTTC | CASSLDSGRETQYF
TRBD2 | TRBJ2-1 | . | TRBV12-5 | TGTGCTAGTGGTTTGGTTCTAGCGGGGTCCTACAATGAGCAGTTCTTC | CASGLVLAGSYNEQFF
TRBD1 | TRBJ2-7 | . | TRBV27 | TGTGCCAGCAAGGGGCAGGGGGCCCCCTCCTACGAGCAGTACTTC | CASKGQGAPSYEQYF
TRBD2 | TRBJ2-2 | few | TRBV19 | TGTGCCAGCAGGACTAGCGGGAGCACCGGGGAGCTGTTTTTT | CASRTSGSTGELFF